These 13 T cell receptor beta chains originate from one sample sequenced in a study of blood T cell repertoires in COVID-19. TCRdb's table, derived via immunoSEQ multiplex PCR, lists solely in-frame clones and lacks some. The table shows 360,000 or so clones, with over 80% occurring only once. Input material: PBMCs or T cells enriched from blood (not recorded which). These receptors were obtained from a woman aged 50 to 65 who had recovered from COVID-19.

The chain employs TRBV2 and TRBJ1-2; 7 bases are shared with TRBD1. The CDR3 is 14 amino acids. CDR1 and CDR2 from the germline V gene are SNHLY and FYNNEI. J lost 5 bases, V lost 7 bases, and 10 bases had no gene match. CDR3 region: CASTQGGAGYGYTF. The CDR3 DNA reads as TGTGCCAGCACCCAGGGGGGCGCCGGGTATGGCTACACCTTC.

In regard to this clone: Other nucleotide sequences in the sample specify the same CDR3. The rearrangement links TRBV4-1 to TRBJ1-1; 10 nucleotides match TRBD1. Unmatched junction bases numbered 0, after V lost 3 bases and J lost 2 bases. Germline CDR1 and CDR2: MGHRA and YSYEKL. This CDR3 has 14 residues. CDR3: CASSQTGGNTEAFF. The DNA of the CDR3 is TGCGCCAGCAGCCAGACAGGGGGCAACACTGAAGCTTTCTTT.

The chain uses TRBV5-4 and TRBJ1-1, with 8 bases that match TRBD1. Germline-derived CDR1 and CDR2 are SGHNT and YYREEE (reference sequence). CDR3 size: 17 residues. The V and J ends lost 1 base and 1 base, in that order; junction bases with no gene match: 9. CDR3 bases: TGTGCCAGCAGCTTGCCGGGCAGGGGGCGAGGGAACACTGAAGCTTTCTTT. This codes for CASSLPGRGRGNTEAFF.

V is TRBV5-1 and J is TRBJ2-5, with D possibly matching TRBD2 (7 bases). This CDR3 contains 15 residues. Deletions cut 0 bases from V and 5 bases from J, with 14 bases between. CDR1 and CDR2 from the germline V gene are SGHRS and YFSETQ. The CDR3 reads CASSLGTGGAETQYF. CDR3 nucleotides: TGCGCCAGCAGCTTGGGTACGGGGGGCGCGGAGACCCAGTACTTC.

V is TRBV18 and J is TRBJ1-3, with D hard to call. From germline, CDR1 is KGHSH and CDR2 LQKENI. Trimming took off 3 bases at V and 1 base at J, with 10 bases between the two ends. This CDR3 region has 15 residues. The CDR3 DNA reads as TGTGCCAGCTCACCCAACACCGGGTCTGGAAACACCATATATTTT. This gives the protein CASSPNTGSGNTIYF.

The chain joins TRBV15 to TRBJ2-2, with TRBD2 matching 11 bases. With 5 bases clipped from V and 6 bases from J, the junction kept 8 bases outside the gene matches. CDR3 length: 16 amino acids. CDR1 LNHNV and CDR2 YYDKDF come from the germline V gene (reference sequence). The CDR3, as DNA: TGTGCCACCAGCCCCCAGGGACTAGCGGTTCCCGGGGAGCTGTTTTTT. As protein: CATSPQGLAVPGELFF.

V and J are TRBV25-1 and TRBJ1-1; 7 bases agree with TRBD1. The CDR3 has 14 amino acids. The V segment lost 6 bases and the J segment 1 base; nucleotides outside the gene matches: 5. Germline CDR1 reads MGHDK; CDR2 reads SYGVNS. The CDR3 reads CASREGGANTEAFF. CDR3 nucleotide sequence: TGTGCCAGCAGGGAAGGGGGCGCGAACACTGAAGCTTTCTTT.

Regarding this clone: A read error may account for a junction end that differs from germline. The V call is TRBV14, the J call TRBJ1-1; D ambiguous. The CDR3 is 17 amino acids. Germline values: CDR1 SGHDN, CDR2 FVKESK. The CDR3 loop is CASSKDSRWRSQPEAFF. In DNA, the CDR3 is TGTGCCAGCAGCAAAGATAGCAGGTGGAGGTCGCAACCTGAAGCTTTCTTT.

The chain employs TRBV19 and TRBJ2-2; D remains ambiguous. Germline-derived CDR1 and CDR2 are LNHDA and SQIVND (reference sequence). V lost 5 bases to trimming and J lost 2 bases, with 6 bases between them. CDR3 length: 13 amino acids. The CDR3: CASSGLNTGELFF. CDR3 in DNA: TGTGCCAGTAGTGGCCTTAACACCGGGGAGCTGTTTTTT. Based on the CDR3 plus reference TRBV19 and TRBJ2-2, the full variable domain is DGGITQSPKYLFRKEGQNVTLSCEQNLNHDAMYWYRQDPGQGLRLIYYSQIVNDFQKGDIAEGYSVSREKKESFPLTVTSAQKNPTAFYLCASSGLNTGELFFGEGSRLTVL.

The chain has TRBV30 and TRBJ1-6, with D maybe TRBD1 (6 bases). CDR1 GTSNPN and CDR2 SVGIG come from the germline V gene (reference sequence). The CDR3 contains 14 residues. V lost 0 bases and J lost 9, with 12 bases in between. CDR3: CAWSVSGHLSPLHF. The CDR3 DNA sequence: TGTGCCTGGAGTGTCTCGGGACACCTTTCACCCCTCCACTTT.

DNA of the CDR3: TGTGCCAGCAGCCCCGGACAGGGAAACTATGGCTACACCTTC. It yields the protein CASSPGQGNYGYTF. This chain connects TRBV7-2 to TRBJ1-2; TRBD1 matches 8 bases. Looked up from germline, CDR1 is SGHTA and CDR2 is FQGNSA. The CDR3 is made up of 14 amino acids. The J segment lost 2 bases and the V segment lost 5 bases, leaving 4 bases of the junction unmatched.

This chain links TRBV6-2 or TRBV6-3 with TRBJ1-5; 10 bases are shared with TRBD1. CDR1 is MNHEY and CDR2 is SVGEGT in the germline V gene. Trimming at V came to 5 bases and at J to 4 bases, leaving 11 bases not matched to a gene. The CDR3 loop spans 17 amino acids. For the CDR3, the DNA is TGTGCCAGCAGTCGGGACAGGGGAGGACGCGGAAATCAGCCCCAGCATTTT. It yields the protein CASSRDRGGRGNQPQHF.

In this sample, this clone turned up a few times. The DNA of the CDR3 is TGCGCCAGCAGCTTGGAAACAGGGAGGGTCGCCGGGGGCTACACCTTC. Amino acids: CASSLETGRVAGGYTF. The rearrangement joins TRBV5-1 to TRBJ1-2, with D tentatively TRBD1 (6 bases). Germline-derived CDR1 and CDR2 are SGHRS and YFSETQ. Trimming cost V 0 bases and J 8 bases, with 20 bases left between them. There are 16 residues in the CDR3.